This TCR beta chain was profiled in a study of T cells in Graves' hyperthyroidism and ophthalmopathy. PBMCs were obtained from approximately 10 ml fresh peripheral blood. About this clonotype: This could be a read error, since a much larger clone is one nucleotide away.

Amplification of TCR beta CDR3 regions was performed using RNA transcripts as template. Primed by the HTBI set, a first-round RT-PCR was run on the TCR CDR3. TCRdb called the multiplex PCR reads again in MiXCR, with one record for every CDR3 protein. The top ten clones hold about 29% of a sample with around 500,000 distinct CDR3 sequences, about 16% of them seen once. This TCR derives from a woman aged 25 to 45 with Graves' ophthalmopathy. Sequenced sample: blood.

CDR3 nucleotide sequence: TGTGCCAGCAGCGGAATGGGACTCTCCTACGAGCAGTACTTC. Protein: CASSGMGLSYEQYF. This sequence joins TRBV27 and TRBJ2-7; maybe TRBD2 (6 bases). The V end was cut by 6 bases, the J end by 0 bases, with 12 bases between. Germline CDR1 reads MNHEY; CDR2 reads SMNVEV (reference sequence). The CDR3 is 14 residues long.